Following are 12 T cell receptor beta chains from one sample sequenced in a study of chemoradiotherapy in HPV16-positive cancers. This table comes from immunoSEQ multiplex PCR, and its TCRdb copy is limited to in-frame clones, with some not included. The data contain about 67,000 clones, roughly 90% of them singletons. The specimen was blood, collected from a patient who underwent chemoradiotherapy. The receptors come from a human donor with HPV-associated anogenital cancer.

The rearrangement links TRBV29-1 to TRBJ1-2; 9 nucleotides line up with TRBD1. The CDR3 contains 14 residues. Germline-derived CDR1 and CDR2 are SQVTM and ANQGSEA. After removal of 7 bases from V and 3 bases from J, the junction contained 9 bases not matched to a gene. The CDR3 nucleotides are TGCAGCGGGTACTTCCGGGACAGGGACTATGGCTACACCTTC. It encodes CSGYFRDRDYGYTF.

The chain links TRBV19 to TRBJ2-3; 7 bases are shared with TRBD2. J lost 4 bases, V lost 5 bases, and 15 bases had no gene match. Germline V lookup: CDR1 LNHDA, CDR2 SQIVND (reference sequence). The CDR3 is 17 amino acids. CDR3 amino acids: CASSEGGRGSHPDTQYF. DNA for the CDR3: TGTGCCAGTAGTGAAGGCGGGAGAGGTTCCCACCCAGATACGCAGTATTTT.

This clone was seen just once. The chain recombines TRBV6-6 with TRBJ1-4; 11 bases align to TRBD1. This CDR3 has 15 amino acids. The V gene end was trimmed by 0 bases and the J gene end by 8 bases; junction bases not matched to a gene: 2. Germline lookup yields CDR1 MNHNY and CDR2 SVGAGI (reference sequence). CDR3 amino acids: CASSYSGTGGEKLFF. CDR3 bases: TGTGCCAGCAGTTACTCCGGGACAGGGGGAGAAAAACTGTTTTTT.

The rearrangement joins TRBV19 to TRBJ1-5; the D gene is possibly TRBD1 (5 bases). In germline, CDR1 is LNHDA, CDR2 SQIVND (reference sequence). The CDR3 is 16 residues long. Trimming removed 3 bases at V and 0 bases at J, with 12 bases between. The CDR3 region has the DNA TGTGCCAGTAGTATCCGGGACGGGTCTAGCAATCAGCCCCAGCATTTT. Translating gives CASSIRDGSSNQPQHF.

J is TRBJ1-3 and V is TRBV28; 12 bases agree with TRBD1. Trimming cost V 7 bases and J 4 bases; bases outside gene matches: 8. The CDR3 runs 16 residues. Per the germline V gene, CDR1 is MDHEN and CDR2 is SYDVKM. The CDR3 is CASNRGTGGLGNTIYF. Written as DNA, the CDR3 is TGTGCCAGCAATCGGGGGACAGGGGGCCTCGGAAACACCATATATTTT.

The rearrangement uses TRBV15 and TRBJ2-2, with D uncertain. Germline V gives CDR1 LNHNV, CDR2 YYDKDF (reference sequence). V dropped 0 bases and J dropped 3 bases, with 11 bases sitting between them. The CDR3 runs 16 residues. The CDR3 region is CATSREGNLDTGELFF. The CDR3 DNA is TGTGCCACCAGCAGAGAGGGAAACCTGGACACCGGGGAGCTGTTTTTT.

This rearrangement joins TRBV28 to TRBJ1-4; D is unresolved. This CDR3 spans 15 amino acids. The germline CDR1 and CDR2 sequences are MDHEN and SYDVKM. The V end was cut by 6 bases, the J end by 7 bases, with 18 bases between. The CDR3 nucleotides read TGTGCCAGCAGCCTAACCGCGGGTTCAGGTGAAAAACTGTTTTTT. It codes for CASSLTAGSGEKLFF.

The chain recombines TRBV19 with TRBJ1-3; D remains unclear. V shed 2 bases and J shed 0 bases, with 14 bases lying between them. Germline V gene lookup returns CDR1 LNHDA and CDR2 SQIVND (reference sequence). This CDR3 is 17 amino acids long. CDR3 loop: CASSIRASTDSGNTIYF. The CDR3, as DNA: TGTGCCAGTAGTATACGAGCCAGTACGGACTCTGGAAACACCATATATTTT.

This clone has only a few counts. J is TRBJ2-2 and V is TRBV2; TRBD1 agrees at 8 bases. Germline assignment: CDR1 SNHLY and CDR2 FYNNEI. The CDR3 loop spans 15 amino acids. The V and J ends lost 5 bases and 3 bases, in that order; junction bases with no gene match: 5. CDR3 region: CASSFRGPDTGELFF. Written as DNA, the CDR3 is TGTGCCAGCAGTTTCAGGGGGCCCGACACCGGGGAGCTGTTTTTT.

V and J are TRBV2 and TRBJ2-1; 9 bases match TRBD2. V lost 6 bases and J lost 5; bases outside the gene matches: 11. Germline V gives CDR1 SNHLY, CDR2 FYNNEI. This CDR3 comprises 16 residues. The CDR3 loop is CASREMSLAGNNEQFF. CDR3 nucleotide sequence: TGTGCCAGCAGGGAAATGAGTCTAGCGGGGAACAATGAGCAGTTCTTC. Looking up the rest from reference TRBV2 and TRBJ2-1 gives the full variable domain: EPEVTQTPSHQVTQMGQEVILRCVPISNHLYFYWYRQILGQKVEFLVSFYNNEISEKSEIFDDQFSVERPDGSNFTLKIRSTKLEDSAMYFCASREMSLAGNNEQFFGPGTRLTVL.

CDR3 nucleotide sequence: TGTGCCAGCAGCTTAGATACTGGGACAGATACGCAGTATTTT. It specifies CASSLDTGTDTQYF. This rearrangement joins TRBV7-2 to TRBJ2-3; no reliable D call. This CDR3 is built from 14 residues. Germline V gene sequence: CDR1 SGHTA, CDR2 FQGNSA. V lost 1 base and J 3 bases, leaving 8 bases between the germline ends.

The chain has TRBV19 and TRBJ2-3, with TRBD1 as a possible D gene (5 bases). The length of the CDR3 is 13 residues. In germline, CDR1 is LNHDA, CDR2 SQIVND (reference sequence). V lost 2 bases to trimming and J lost 6 bases, with 9 bases between them. This CDR3 reads CASSITAGDTQYF. In DNA form, the CDR3 reads TGTGCCAGTAGTATAACCGCAGGGGATACGCAGTATTTT.